These 21 T cell receptor beta chains originate from one sample sequenced in a study of Graves' ophthalmopathy and Graves' hyperthyroidism. From RNA, the CDR3 regions of TCR beta chains were amplified and sequenced. HTBI-primed RT-PCR formed the first round, and a multiplex PCR formed the second. TCRdb itself ran the multiplex PCR reads through MiXCR, one entry per CDR3 protein. This table holds hundreds of thousands of distinct CDR3 sequences, 22% found once. The specimen sequenced was peripheral blood. The receptor set was obtained from a woman in her late teens or twenties with stable Graves' hyperthyroidism. Some clones in this sample may be carry-over from other donors' samples.

The V and J genes are TRBV30 and TRBJ1-2; D may be TRBD1 (6 bases). The CDR3 covers 13 residues. Germline V CDR1 and CDR2: GTSNPN, SVGIG (reference sequence). V lost 1 base to trimming and J lost 2 bases, with 8 bases between them. The CDR3 reads CAWSEGHNYGYTF. DNA of the CDR3: TGTGCCTGGAGTGAGGGACACAACTATGGCTACACCTTC.

This clonotype was counted at least ten times. This chain uses TRBV9 with TRBJ2-5; 8 bases fit TRBD1. Germline V CDR1 and CDR2: SGDLS, YYNGEE. This CDR3 is built from 14 residues. Trimming cost V 4 bases and J 4 bases; bases outside gene matches: 6. The CDR3 reads CASSLAGQGETQYF. CDR3 in DNA: TGTGCCAGCAGCCTAGCTGGACAGGGAGAGACCCAGTACTTC.

This clonotype occurred many times. The V and J genes are TRBV15 and TRBJ2-6; TRBD1 agrees at 9 bases. This CDR3 has 16 amino acids. V lost 7 bases to trimming and J lost 0 bases; unmatched junction nucleotides: 4. The germline V gene has CDR1 LNHNV and CDR2 YYDKDF (reference sequence). In DNA form, the CDR3 reads TGTGCCACCACCCGGGACAGGGACTCTGGGGCCAACGTCCTGACTTTC. Its translation: CATTRDRDSGANVLTF.

This clonotype appeared many times. The chain couples TRBV5-1 to TRBJ2-2; the D is unclear. Germline V gene data show CDR1 as SGHRS and CDR2 as YFSETQ. The V end lost 9 bases, the J end lost 0 bases, and 15 bases lay between the germline ends. This CDR3 comprises 15 residues. Here the CDR3 reads CATSGWAPNTGELFF. Here the CDR3 DNA reads TGCGCCACCTCCGGGTGGGCCCCGAACACCGGGGAGCTGTTTTTT.

This clonotype has at least ten counts. This chain joins TRBV27 and TRBJ2-7; 7 bases agree with TRBD2. The CDR3 sequence is 15 residues long. J gave up 5 bases and V 2 bases, and 9 bases lay outside the gene matches. The germline CDR1 and CDR2 sequences are MNHEY and SMNVEV (reference sequence). Written as DNA, the CDR3 is TGTGCCAGCAGTTTAAATCCTAGCGGTGAGCACGAGCAGTACTTC. Translated: CASSLNPSGEHEQYF.

In this sample, this clonotype turned up many times. V is TRBV27 and J is TRBJ1-6; 7 nucleotides match TRBD1. Germline lookup yields CDR1 MNHEY and CDR2 SMNVEV (reference sequence). The CDR3 spans 14 residues. V shed 7 bases, J shed 6 bases, and the junction held 6 bases outside the gene matches. In nucleotides, the CDR3 is TGTGCCAGCACAACGGGACAGAGTAATTCACCCCTCCACTTT. Its translation is CASTTGQSNSPLHF.

This clonotype was found many times. The chain couples TRBV7-2 to TRBJ2-7, with TRBD2 identical over 8 bases. The CDR3 length is 15 residues. The V gene's germline CDR1 is SGHTA and CDR2 FQGNSA. The trim removed 3 bases at V and 0 bases at J, leaving 4 bases unmatched. Here the CDR3 DNA reads TGTGCCAGCAGCTTCGGGGGGGCCAGCTCCTACGAGCAGTACTTC. Translated, it gives CASSFGGASSYEQYF.

This clonotype was seen ten or more times. The chain employs TRBV12-3 or TRBV12-4 and TRBJ2-5, with 8 bases matching TRBD1. V lost 6 bases, J lost 7 bases, and 13 bases stayed unmatched. The CDR3 has 15 residues. CDR3 DNA: TGTGCCAGCAGCCAGACAGGGGCCGCGGTGCGGACCCAGTACTTC. It yields the protein CASSQTGAAVRTQYF.

This clonotype appeared many times. The V and J genes are TRBV9 and TRBJ1-2; D call uncertain. Trimming cost V 0 bases and J 8 bases, with 11 bases left between them. The CDR3 totals 13 residues. The V gene's germline CDR1 is SGDLS and CDR2 YYNGEE. CDR3 amino acids: CASSVGQERGYTF. The CDR3 nucleotides are TGTGCCAGCAGCGTAGGACAAGAGAGGGGCTACACCTTC.

The table lists this clonotype with many counts. This chain joins TRBV7-8 and TRBJ1-5; 7 bases are shared with TRBD1. The V gene's germline CDR1 is SGHVS and CDR2 FQNEAQ. This CDR3 region has 16 residues. Unmatched junction bases numbered 10, after V lost 4 bases and J lost 4 bases. The chain's CDR3 is CASSSHPGTDNQPQHF. DNA of the CDR3: TGTGCCAGCAGCTCCCACCCCGGGACAGATAATCAGCCCCAGCATTTT.

This chain links TRBV19 with TRBJ1-5; D possibly corresponds to TRBD1 (6 bases). The germline CDR1 and CDR2 sequences are LNHDA and SQIVND (reference sequence). With 7 bases removed from V and 3 bases from J, the gap between germline ends came to 16 bases. The CDR3 has 15 residues. The CDR3 DNA follows: TGTGCCAGTACCCCCCCGCCAGGGGCCAATCAGCCCCAGCATTTT. It translates to CASTPPPGANQPQHF.

The rearrangement joins TRBV29-1 to TRBJ1-1, with D uncertain. Deletions cut 1 base from V and 4 bases from J, with 13 bases between. The CDR3 is made up of 14 amino acids. Germline CDR1 and CDR2: SQVTM and ANQGSEA. The CDR3 DNA is TGCAGCGTTGAAGGTATAGTTTTCGCCACTGAAGCTTTCTTT. It yields the protein CSVEGIVFATEAFF. The whole variable domain, remainder taken from reference TRBV29-1 and TRBJ1-1, is SAVISQKPSRDICQRGTSLTIQCQVDSQVTMMFWYRQQPGQSLTLIATANQGSEATYESGFVIDKFPISRPNLTFSTLTVSNMSPEDSSIYLCSVEGIVFATEAFFGQGTRLTVV.

This clonotype was seen many times. The chain couples TRBV13 to TRBJ1-2, with D maybe TRBD1 (6 bases). The CDR3 runs to 20 residues. The ends were cut back, 4 bases at V and 0 bases at J, with 27 bases in the middle. The germline CDR1 and CDR2 sequences are PRHDT and FYEKMQ (reference sequence). The CDR3 loop reads CASSSSGEDKQGSANYGYTF. Here the CDR3 DNA reads TGTGCCAGCAGCTCTTCGGGAGAGGACAAACAGGGCTCAGCTAACTATGGCTACACCTTC.

Ten or more counts support this clonotype. V usage is TRBV15 and J usage is TRBJ2-7; tentative D call: TRBD2 (6 bases). V lost 1 base, J lost 1 base, and 14 bases lay in between. In germline, CDR1 is LNHNV, CDR2 YYDKDF (reference sequence). The CDR3 spans 16 residues. The CDR3 loop is CATSRARELSSYEQYF. CDR3 nucleotides: TGTGCCACCAGCAGAGCGCGGGAACTATCTTCCTACGAGCAGTACTTC.

This clonotype came up many times. The CDR3 loop reads CATSRDMGANYGYTF. The CDR3 nucleotides read TGTGCCACCAGCAGAGATATGGGGGCTAACTATGGCTACACCTTC. This chain joins TRBV15 and TRBJ1-2; possible D gene TRBD1, 5 bases. This CDR3 has 15 residues. The germline V and J ends were trimmed by 0 bases and 0 bases, with 8 bases remaining between them. CDR1 LNHNV and CDR2 YYDKDF come from the germline V gene (reference sequence).

This clonotype was seen ten or more times. This rearrangement joins TRBV19 to TRBJ1-1; 8 positions agree with TRBD1. This CDR3 contains 14 residues. J gave up 1 base and V 6 bases, and 4 bases lay outside the gene matches. Germline CDR1 LNHDA, CDR2 SQIVND (reference sequence). The DNA for the CDR3 is TGTGCCAGTAGCTACAGGGGGGCGAACACTGAAGCTTTCTTT. The encoded protein is CASSYRGANTEAFF.

With respect to this clonotype: With a much larger clone just one base away, this may be a read error. This chain connects TRBV4-1 to TRBJ2-7; either TRBD1 or TRBD2 may fit D (7 bases each). Germline CDR1 reads MGHRA; CDR2 reads YSYEKL. The CDR3 is 15 residues long. CDR3 protein: CASTPGEGGGYEQCF. In DNA, the CDR3 is TGCGCCAGCACCCCTGGGGAGGGAGGGGGCTACGAGCAGTGCTTC.

The gene calls are TRBV7-8 and TRBJ2-5; 8 bases align to TRBD1. The V and J ends lost 4 bases and 4 bases, in that order; junction bases with no gene match: 5. Germline V gene sequence: CDR1 SGHVS, CDR2 FQNEAQ. The CDR3 totals 14 residues. The CDR3 DNA reads TGTGCCAGCAGCTCACACAGGGGGGCAGAGACCCAGTACTTC. Translated, it gives CASSSHRGAETQYF.

The V gene is TRBV28, the J gene TRBJ2-5, with D unclear. V dropped 6 bases and J dropped 0 bases, with 5 bases sitting between them. The germline V gene has CDR1 MDHEN and CDR2 SYDVKM. The CDR3 sequence is 12 residues long. The DNA of the CDR3 is TGTGCCAGCAGATCTAACCAAGAGACCCAGTACTTC. Its translation: CASRSNQETQYF.

This clonotype was observed at least ten times. This chain uses TRBV10-3 with TRBJ1-5; D is ambiguous. The ends were cut back, 6 bases at V and 9 bases at J, with 21 bases in the middle. The CDR3 runs to 15 residues. The V gene's germline CDR1 is ENHRY and CDR2 SYGVKD. The CDR3 coding sequence is TGTGCCATCAGCCAAGGACCGGCAACCGGAGGGCCCCAGCATTTT. Residues: CAISQGPATGGPQHF.

This clonotype was recorded many times. V is TRBV5-5 and J is TRBJ1-6; D remains unclear. The germline CDR1 and CDR2 sequences are SGHKS and YYEKEE (reference sequence). The CDR3 has 14 amino acids. Trimming took off 0 bases at V and 5 bases at J, with 6 bases between the two ends. CDR3 coding DNA: TGTGCCAGCAGCTTGGCGGCAGATAATTCACCCCTCCACTTT. This codes for CASSLAADNSPLHF.